Listed below are T cell receptor beta chains from one sample, sequenced in a study of Graves' ophthalmopathy and Graves' hyperthyroidism. Using its own MiXCR run on the multiplex PCR reads, TCRdb lists one record per CDR3 protein. The sample records 350,000 to 450,000 distinct CDR3 sequences, about a sixth being singletons. The sequenced sample consisted of peripheral blood. Receptors originate from a woman between 18 and 30 years old with Graves' ophthalmopathy. Both conserved end residues are part of each CDR3. The D gene is left open where the match is weak. A clone size is listed for some rows: how often the clone was seen (once, few, many), or a class if it is expanded.

j_gene: TRBJ1-6
v_gene: TRBV6-1
abundance: many
d_gene: NA
CDR3aa: CASSATTASPLHF
CDR3nt: TGTGCCAGCAGTGCAACAACCGCCTCACCCCTCCACTTT

j_gene: TRBJ1-6
v_gene: TRBV6-5
abundance: many
d_gene: NA
CDR3aa: CASSYSTLGFRSPLHF
CDR3nt: TGTGCCAGCAGTTACTCGACCCTGGGGTTTCGTTCACCCCTCCACTTT

j_gene: TRBJ1-5
v_gene: TRBV24-1
abundance: many
d_gene: NA
CDR3aa: CATTGGPSQPQHF
CDR3nt: TGTGCCACCACCGGGGGCCCTAGTCAGCCCCAGCATTTT

j_gene: TRBJ1-2
v_gene: TRBV11-2
abundance: many
d_gene: NA
CDR3aa: CASSLGDGAPRARGYTF
CDR3nt: TGTGCCAGCAGCTTGGGGGACGGGGCCCCTAGAGCGCGTGGCTACACCTTC

j_gene: TRBJ1-5
v_gene: TRBV3-1
abundance: many
d_gene: NA
CDR3aa: CASSVFGSNQPQHF
CDR3nt: TGTGCCAGCAGCGTCTTCGGGAGCAATCAGCCCCAGCATTTT

j_gene: TRBJ1-5
v_gene: TRBV6-1
abundance: NA
d_gene: NA
CDR3aa: CASSEFRSNQPQHF
CDR3nt: TGTGCCAGCAGTGAATTCCGTAGCAATCAGCCCCAGCATTTT

j_gene: TRBJ1-1
v_gene: TRBV12-3/TRBV12-4
abundance: many
d_gene: NA
CDR3aa: CASSLRGGREAFF
CDR3nt: TGTGCCAGCAGTTTACGCGGGGGACGGGAAGCTTTCTTT

j_gene: TRBJ1-2
v_gene: TRBV6-5
abundance: many
d_gene: NA
CDR3aa: CASSFHLGDYGYTF
CDR3nt: TGTGCCAGCAGTTTCCACTTGGGAGACTATGGCTACACCTTC

j_gene: TRBJ2-5
v_gene: TRBV6-1
abundance: many
d_gene: NA
CDR3aa: CASSEGPLQETQYF
CDR3nt: TGTGCCAGCAGTGAAGGGCCGCTCCAAGAGACCCAGTACTTC

j_gene: TRBJ1-2
v_gene: TRBV28
abundance: NA
d_gene: NA
CDR3aa: CASSFGVFGGLDYGYTF
CDR3nt: TGTGCCAGCAGTTTCGGGGTCTTTGGGGGGCTGGACTATGGCTACACCTTC